A single sample is the source of the 19 T cell receptor beta chains below, sequenced in a study of blood T cell repertoires in COVID-19. Assay used: immunoSEQ multiplex PCR; TCRdb lists only in-frame clones, some missing. The repertoire includes roughly 150,000 clones, 90% to 95% of them detected once, and under 2% sits in the top ten. The specimen was peripheral blood. The source of these receptors is a woman aged 60-75 years with COVID-19, enrolled during active disease.

CDR3 in DNA: TGTGCCAGCAGCTTAGCATTGGGACAGGGGAACACTGAAGCTTTCTTT. The encoded protein is CASSLALGQGNTEAFF. The chain employs TRBV7-6 and TRBJ1-1; TRBD1 matches at 9 bases. CDR1 is SGHVS, CDR2 FNYEAQ, per germline. Trimming at V came to 0 bases and at J to 1 base, leaving 3 bases not matched to a gene. The CDR3 contains 16 residues.

The chain employs TRBV7-2 and TRBJ1-2, with D perhaps TRBD1 (6 bases). The V gene lost 0 bases and the J gene lost 4 bases, with 9 bases spanning the gap. CDR3 length: 14 residues. Germline V gives CDR1 SGHTA, CDR2 FQGNSA. This CDR3 reads CASSLALRGYGYTF. CDR3 nucleotide sequence: TGTGCCAGCAGCTTAGCGCTCAGGGGCTATGGCTACACCTTC.

The rearrangement joins TRBV6-1 to TRBJ1-2; 12 nucleotides align to TRBD1. J lost 5 bases, V lost 3 bases, and 4 bases had no gene match. Germline assignment: CDR1 MNHNS and CDR2 SASEGT. The CDR3 has 15 residues. CDR3 nucleotides: TGTGCCAGCAGTGAGGGACAGGGGGCGAGTTATGGCTACACCTTC. Residues: CASSEGQGASYGYTF.

The chain uses TRBV10-1 and TRBJ1-1, with D maybe TRBD1 (5 bases). Trimming stripped 3 bases from V and 2 bases from J, with 19 bases between. The CDR3 is 17 residues long. Looked up from germline, CDR1 is WNHNN and CDR2 is SYGVQD (reference sequence). The CDR3 is CASSDRRGTGQNTEAFF. Written as DNA, the CDR3 is TGCGCCAGCAGTGATCGGCGCGGGACGGGCCAAAACACTGAAGCTTTCTTT.

This chain links TRBV2 with TRBJ1-5, with D uncertain. The CDR3 loop spans 13 amino acids. Germline CDR1 reads SNHLY; CDR2 reads FYNNEI. Trimming stripped 4 bases from V and 4 bases from J, with 8 bases between. CDR3 loop: CASSGQPNQPQHF. CDR3 DNA sequence: TGTGCCAGCAGTGGACAACCTAATCAGCCCCAGCATTTT.

This chain's CDR3 is CASSKTVRTEAFF. The CDR3 nucleotides are TGTGCCAGCTCGAAGACAGTTAGGACTGAAGCTTTCTTT. The rearrangement links TRBV18 to TRBJ1-1; perhaps TRBD1 as D (5 bases). The CDR3 extends over 13 amino acids. V was cut by 6 bases and J by 5 bases, with 13 bases left in between. Germline assignment: CDR1 KGHSH and CDR2 LQKENI.

On this clone itself: Relative to the germline gene, one junction end is altered; a read error may explain this. This sequence joins TRBV7-7 and TRBJ2-5; D is undetermined. Germline-derived CDR1 and CDR2 are SSHAT and FNYEAQ (reference sequence). There are 15 residues in the CDR3. CDR3 sequence (DNA): TGTGCTAGCAGCTTAGCTTATAGTGTGAGGGAGACCCAGTACTTC. Its protein product is CASSLAYSVRETQYF. Drawing the rest from reference TRBV7-7 and TRBJ2-5, the complete variable domain is GAGVSQSPRYKVTKRGQDVTLRCDPISSHATLYWYQQALGQGPEFLTYFNYEAQPDKSGLPSDRFSAERPEGSISTLTIQRTEQRDSAMYRCASSLAYSVRETQYFGPGTRLLVL.

This CDR3 is CASSWTGGSGNTIYF. The CDR3 coding sequence is TGTGCCAGCAGCTGGACGGGGGGCTCTGGAAACACCATATATTTT. The chain has TRBV7-2 and TRBJ1-3; D may be TRBD1 (5 bases). Trimming took 4 bases from V and 0 from J, leaving 10 bases between them. The CDR3 has 15 amino acids. CDR1 and CDR2 from the germline V gene are SGHTA and FQGNSA.

The rearrangement uses TRBV6-2 or TRBV6-3 and TRBJ2-7; TRBD1 aligns across 7 bases. Germline CDR1 and CDR2: MNHEY and SVGEGT. The J segment lost 6 bases and the V segment lost 6 bases, leaving 8 bases of the junction unmatched. This CDR3 spans 13 amino acids. Here the CDR3 reads CASSSRQGSEQYF. In DNA, the CDR3 is TGTGCCAGCAGCTCACGACAGGGCTCCGAGCAGTACTTC.

This clone was detected only once. The chain has TRBV27 and TRBJ1-2; TRBD1 matches 7 bases. J lost 8 bases, V lost 3 bases, and 6 bases had no gene match. The CDR3 length is 13 residues. The germline V gene has CDR1 MNHEY and CDR2 SMNVEV (reference sequence). The CDR3 DNA sequence: TGTGCCAGCAGTTTTCTAAGGGGGCGCGGCTACACCTTC. Translation gives CASSFLRGRGYTF.

This clone was counted once. The chain is built from TRBV5-1 and TRBJ1-1, with D possibly being TRBD1 (5 bases). CDR1 is SGHRS and CDR2 is YFSETQ in the germline V gene. This CDR3 has 15 residues. V lost 0 bases and J lost 2, with 11 bases in between. The CDR3 nucleotides are TGCGCCAGCAGCTTGGACGGCAGGGTAAACACTGAAGCTTTCTTT. Protein product: CASSLDGRVNTEAFF.

V gene TRBV6-2 or TRBV6-3 combines with J gene TRBJ1-6; 7 positions match TRBD1. Germline CDR1 and CDR2: MNHEY and SVGEGT. The CDR3 covers 15 residues. V shed 2 bases, J shed 7 bases, and the junction held 5 bases outside the gene matches. The DNA for the CDR3 is TGTGCCAGCAGTTACAAGGGGGCAAGGAATTCACCCCTCCACTTT. Encoded protein: CASSYKGARNSPLHF.

This chain joins TRBV4-3 and TRBJ1-4; no clear D gene. CDR3 length equals 15 residues. CDR1 LGHNA and CDR2 YSLEER come from the germline V gene. Between the trimmed V and J ends, which lost 4 bases and 8 bases, there was a span of 17 bases. CDR3 protein: CASSPYRGLTEKLFF. CDR3 bases: TGCGCCAGCAGCCCCTACCGCGGGTTGACGGAAAAACTGTTTTTT.

The CDR3 coding sequence is TGTGCCAGCAGCTCCCCGGGGGGGGCCATTGAAGCTTTCTTT. Amino acid sequence: CASSSPGGAIEAFF. J is TRBJ1-1 and V is TRBV3-1 (or the pseudogene TRBV3-2); D might be TRBD1 (6 bases). Deletions cut 5 bases from V and 7 bases from J, with 17 bases between. Germline CDR1 is LGHDT and CDR2 is YNNKEL (reference sequence). The CDR3 runs 14 residues.

This clone was counted a single time. The chain recombines TRBV11-2 with TRBJ2-2, with a weak D call TRBD1 (5 bases). Trimming left V 3 bases short and J 1 base short, with 9 bases between. Per germline, CDR1 SGHAT and CDR2 FQNNGV. This CDR3 region has 15 residues. The CDR3 protein is CASSLGQGNTGELFF. In nucleotides, the CDR3 is TGTGCCAGCAGCTTGGGGCAGGGGAACACCGGGGAGCTGTTTTTT.

The genes are TRBV6-5 and TRBJ1-1; 8 nucleotides line up with TRBD1. The CDR3 has 13 amino acids. CDR1 and CDR2 from the germline V gene are MNHEY and SVGAGI. Trimming at V came to 7 bases and at J to 4 bases, leaving 5 bases not matched to a gene. The CDR3 sequence is CASTKTGVTEAFF. The CDR3 nucleotides are TGTGCCAGCACCAAGACAGGGGTCACTGAAGCTTTCTTT.

The J gene is TRBJ2-4, the V gene TRBV15, with 7 bases that match TRBD1. Trimming cost V 5 bases and J 4 bases; bases outside gene matches: 8. Looked up from germline, CDR1 is LNHNV and CDR2 is YYDKDF (reference sequence). The CDR3 runs to 15 residues. The CDR3 coding sequence is TGTGCCACCAGCGGCTTTACAGGGGCTAAAAACATTCAGTACTTC. Translation: CATSGFTGAKNIQYF. Full variable domain (remainder filled in from reference TRBV15 and TRBJ2-4): DAMVIQNPRYQVTQFGKPVTLSCSQTLNHNVMYWYQQKSSQAPKLLFHYYDKDFNNEADTPDNFQSRRPNTSFCFLDIRSPGLGDTAMYLCATSGFTGAKNIQYFGAGTRLSVL.

V gene TRBV7-2 combines with J gene TRBJ1-5; D remains ambiguous. CDR3 length: 15 residues. The germline V and J ends were trimmed by 5 bases and 3 bases, with 14 bases remaining between them. The germline V gene encodes CDR1 SGHTA and CDR2 FQGNSA. The CDR3 is CASSAGVQSNQPQHF. In DNA form, the CDR3 reads TGTGCCAGCAGCGCCGGGGTTCAGTCCAATCAGCCCCAGCATTTT.

CDR3 DNA: TGTGCCAGCAGTTACGGCGGATCCAAAAACATTCAGTACTTC. This gives the protein CASSYGGSKNIQYF. The V gene is TRBV6-2 or TRBV6-3, the J gene TRBJ2-4, with D uncertain. V was shortened by 2 bases and J by 2 bases, with 7 bases between the two germline ends. This CDR3 is built from 14 residues. Germline lookup yields CDR1 MNHEY and CDR2 SVGEGT.